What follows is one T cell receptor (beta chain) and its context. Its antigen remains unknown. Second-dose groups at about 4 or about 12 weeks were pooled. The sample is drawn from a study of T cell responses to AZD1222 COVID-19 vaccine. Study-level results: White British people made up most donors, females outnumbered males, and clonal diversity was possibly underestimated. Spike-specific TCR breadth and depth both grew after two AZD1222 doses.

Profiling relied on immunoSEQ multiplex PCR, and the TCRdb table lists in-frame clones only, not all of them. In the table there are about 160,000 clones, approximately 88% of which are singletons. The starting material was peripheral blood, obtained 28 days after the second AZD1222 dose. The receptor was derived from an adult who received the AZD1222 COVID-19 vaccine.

The chain's CDR3 is CASRLNDEQYF. The CDR3 bases are TGTGCCAGCAGGCTAAATGACGAGCAGTACTTC. The V gene is TRBV6-5, the J gene TRBJ2-7; D call uncertain. V was cut by 6 bases and J by 5 bases, with 8 bases left in between. CDR3 length: 11 residues. Germline V gene lookup returns CDR1 MNHEY and CDR2 SVGAGI.